Listed below are T cell receptor beta chains from one sample, sequenced in a study of shared clonotypes between healthy human individuals. Some clones are missing from TCRdb's copy, which holds only in-frame ones; the method was immunoSEQ multiplex PCR. This table holds about 980,000 clones, around 80% found once. Sequenced material: memory CD4+ T cells sorted from blood. The receptors were gathered from a man aged 18-30 years in good health. The conserved cysteine and the conserved F or W are not part of the CDR3 here. The D gene is left open where the match is weak.

d_call	v_call	j_call	cdr3_aa
-	TRBV7-7	TRBJ2-3	ASSLIQADTDTQY
-	TRBV2	TRBJ1-1	ASSALGVNTEAF
TRBD1	TRBV19	TRBJ1-1	ASTTDREAF
TRBD1	TRBV2	TRBJ1-5	ASSGQGAEPQH
-	TRBV14	TRBJ2-7	ASSHPRGYEQY
TRBD2	TRBV11-2	TRBJ2-3	ASSPGGATQY
TRBD1	TRBV7-2	TRBJ2-5	ASSPRDRGMKTQY
-	TRBV7-3	TRBJ2-5	ASSDRGTQY
-	TRBV27	TRBJ1-5	ASSSQGLLRSNQPQH
-	TRBV11-2	TRBJ2-3	ASSYQVLGADTQY
-	TRBV21-1	TRBJ2-1	ASSPGSYNEQF
-	TRBV30	TRBJ1-2	AWMQGYGYT
-	TRBV9	TRBJ1-5	ASSVDFSNQPQH
-	TRBV7-6	TRBJ1-1	ASSPTWGMNTEAF